The clone carrying this T cell receptor (beta chain) occurred many times. cDNA was made from 500 ng RNA using alpha and beta constant primers. Using multiplexing indices, alpha and beta chain libraries were generated apart by chain-specific third strand synthesis. TCRdb ran MiXCR on the 5' RACE reads and lists one entry per CDR3 protein. The repertoire holds 15,000 to 20,000 distinct CDR3 sequences, about 9.4% seen once, with under 4% in the top ten. All unsorted peripheral T cells were captured because whole blood was used without fractionation. V shed 0 bases and J 9 bases; nucleotides not matched to a gene: 0. Germline V gene lookup returns CDR1 GTSNPN and CDR2 SVGIG (reference sequence). CDR3 size: 13 residues. These data belong to a study of HIV-infected patients and healthy controls.

The sequence came from an adult in good health. V and J are TRBV30 and TRBJ1-6; 9 bases agree with TRBD1. The source material was blood. The DNA of the CDR3 is TGTGCCTGGAGTGTACAGGGGGCTTCACCCCTCCACTTT. It encodes CAWSVQGASPLHF.